This entry is about one T cell receptor (beta chain). The target antigen is unknown. UMIs that had a 6-nucleotide sample barcode were put in using template switching. TCRdb reprocessed the 5' RACE reads, with one entry per CDR3 protein and no DNA. In total, the table holds 330,000 or so distinct CDR3 sequences. The data belong to a study of monozygotic twins with inflammatory bowel disease. General study findings and limits: IBD patients had lower TCRbeta diversity (inverse Simpson) than healthy co-twins.

CDR1 is SGHRS and CDR2 is YFSETQ in the germline V gene. The CDR3 length is 14 residues. This sequence was found in a human donor with ulcerative colitis or Crohn's disease, or a healthy co-twin of an affected twin (not recorded which). The V call is TRBV5-1, the J call TRBJ1-1; TCRdb proposes TRBD1, but this gene call is untestable without DNA. Sequencing was performed on blood. The CDR3 reads CASSLEDRAGGAFF.